This T cell receptor (beta chain) was recovered during a study of T cell responses to AZD1222 COVID-19 vaccine. Study-level points and caveats: Researchers report vaccine-associated CD4 TCRs spanning spike, with dominance at 160-218 and 743-854. Possibly, clonal diversity was underestimated; donors were largely white British and included more females.

Sequencing was performed with immunoSEQ multiplex PCR; in TCRdb, only in-frame clones are kept and a portion is missing. The sample has roughly 150,000 clones; 80% to 90% are singletons. The CDR3 spans 16 residues. Trimming removed 3 bases at V and 3 bases at J, with 14 bases between. CDR1 and CDR2 (germline): MGHRA, YSYEKL. In this sample, this clone turned up once. The target antigen is unknown. V usage is TRBV4-1 and J usage is TRBJ1-4; possible D gene TRBD1, 5 bases. The input for sequencing was peripheral blood, taken 28 days after the second AZD1222 dose. The receptor's source is an adult who received the AZD1222 COVID-19 vaccine. CDR3 protein: CASSHSPGQSNEKLFF. The CDR3 coding sequence is TGCGCCAGCAGCCACTCCCCGGGGCAGTCTAATGAAAAACTGTTTTTT.